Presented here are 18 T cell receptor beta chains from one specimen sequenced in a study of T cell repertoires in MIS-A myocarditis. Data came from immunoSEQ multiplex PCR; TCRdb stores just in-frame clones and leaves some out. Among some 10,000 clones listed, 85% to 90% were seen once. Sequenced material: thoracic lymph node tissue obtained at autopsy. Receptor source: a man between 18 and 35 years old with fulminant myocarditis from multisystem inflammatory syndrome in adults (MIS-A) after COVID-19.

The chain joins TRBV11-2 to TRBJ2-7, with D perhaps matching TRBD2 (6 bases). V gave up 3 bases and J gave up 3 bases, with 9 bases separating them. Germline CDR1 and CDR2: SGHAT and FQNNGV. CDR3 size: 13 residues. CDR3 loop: CASSFGSRYEQYF. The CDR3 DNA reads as TGTGCCAGCAGCTTCGGGAGCCGCTACGAGCAGTACTTC.

The CDR3 DNA is TGTGCCAGCAGCCGAGGGGCTGGCTACACCTTC. Protein sequence: CASSRGAGYTF. The rearrangement joins TRBV12-3 or TRBV12-4 to TRBJ1-2; D may be TRBD1 (5 bases). The CDR3 loop spans 11 amino acids. V was cut by 6 bases and J by 7 bases, with 9 bases left in between.

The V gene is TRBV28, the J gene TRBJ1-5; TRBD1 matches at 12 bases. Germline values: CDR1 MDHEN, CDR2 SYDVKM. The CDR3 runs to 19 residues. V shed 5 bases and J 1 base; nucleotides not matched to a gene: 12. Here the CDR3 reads CASSTNRDRGLWSNQPQHF. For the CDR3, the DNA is TGTGCCAGCAGTACGAACCGGGACAGGGGGCTTTGGAGCAATCAGCCCCAGCATTTT.

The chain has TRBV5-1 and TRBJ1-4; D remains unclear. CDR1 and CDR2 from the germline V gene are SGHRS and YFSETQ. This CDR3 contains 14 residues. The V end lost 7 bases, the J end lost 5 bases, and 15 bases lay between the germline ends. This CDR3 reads CASAFERENEKLFF. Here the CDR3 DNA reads TGCGCCAGCGCATTCGAAAGGGAGAATGAAAAACTGTTTTTT.

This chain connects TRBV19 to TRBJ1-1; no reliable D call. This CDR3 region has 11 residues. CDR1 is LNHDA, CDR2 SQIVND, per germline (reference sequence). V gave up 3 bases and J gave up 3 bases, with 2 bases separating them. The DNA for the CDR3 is TGTGCCAGTAGTATTTACACTGAAGCTTTCTTT. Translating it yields CASSIYTEAFF.

The CDR3 region is CASNQINQPQHF. The CDR3 nucleotides read TGTGCCAGCAACCAAATCAATCAGCCCCAGCATTTT. The chain has TRBV6-5 and TRBJ1-5; no clear D. CDR1 and CDR2 (germline): MNHEY, SVGAGI. The V gene lost 7 bases and the J gene lost 3 bases, with 7 bases spanning the gap. The CDR3 loop spans 12 amino acids.

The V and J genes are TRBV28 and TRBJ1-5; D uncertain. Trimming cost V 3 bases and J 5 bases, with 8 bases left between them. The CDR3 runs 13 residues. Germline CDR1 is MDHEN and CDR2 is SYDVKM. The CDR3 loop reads CASSLSSHQPQHF. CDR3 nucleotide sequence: TGTGCCAGCAGTTTGTCATCCCATCAGCCCCAGCATTTT.

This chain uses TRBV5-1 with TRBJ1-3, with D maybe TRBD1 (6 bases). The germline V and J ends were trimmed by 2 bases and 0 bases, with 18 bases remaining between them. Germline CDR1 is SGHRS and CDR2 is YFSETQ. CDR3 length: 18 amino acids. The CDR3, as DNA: TGCGCCAGCAGCTTATCCCCGACAGGATCCAGCTCTGGAAACACCATATATTTT. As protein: CASSLSPTGSSSGNTIYF.

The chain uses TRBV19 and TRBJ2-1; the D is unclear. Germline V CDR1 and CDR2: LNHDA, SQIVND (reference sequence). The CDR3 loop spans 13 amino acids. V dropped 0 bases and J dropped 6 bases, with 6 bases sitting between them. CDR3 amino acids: CASSIDIRNEQFF. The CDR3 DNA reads TGTGCCAGTAGTATAGATATCCGCAATGAGCAGTTCTTC.

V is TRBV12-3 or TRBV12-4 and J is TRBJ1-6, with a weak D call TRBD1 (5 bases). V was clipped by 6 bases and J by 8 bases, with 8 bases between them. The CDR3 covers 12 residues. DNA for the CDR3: TGTGCCAGCAGCCGGGGGGATTCACCCCTCCACTTT. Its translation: CASSRGDSPLHF.

Here the CDR3 DNA reads TGTGCCAGCTCACCACTTGAGACTTACAATGAGCAGTTCTTC. This encodes CASSPLETYNEQFF. The V and J genes are TRBV18 and TRBJ2-1; the D is unclear. CDR3 size: 14 residues. The ends were cut back, 1 base at V and 4 bases at J, with 8 bases in the middle. CDR1 and CDR2 from the germline V gene are KGHSH and LQKENI.

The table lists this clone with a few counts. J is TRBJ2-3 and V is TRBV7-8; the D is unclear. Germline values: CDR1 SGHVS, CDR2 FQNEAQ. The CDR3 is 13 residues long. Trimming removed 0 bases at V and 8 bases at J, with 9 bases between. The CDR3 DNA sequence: TGTGCCAGCAGCTTAGCTGAGTTGCGTACGCAGTATTTT. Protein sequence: CASSLAELRTQYF. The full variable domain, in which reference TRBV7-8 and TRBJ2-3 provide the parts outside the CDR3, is GAGVSQSPRYKVAKRGQDVALRCDPISGHVSLFWYQQALGQGPEFLTYFQNEAQLDKSGLPSDRFFAERPEGSVSTLKIQRTQQEDSAVYLCASSLAELRTQYFGPGTRLTVL.

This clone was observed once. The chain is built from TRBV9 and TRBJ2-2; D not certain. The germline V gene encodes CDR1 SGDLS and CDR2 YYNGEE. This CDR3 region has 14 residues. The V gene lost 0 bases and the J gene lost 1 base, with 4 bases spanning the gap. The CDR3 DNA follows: TGTGCCAGCAGCGTAGGCCAGAACACCGGGGAGCTGTTTTTT. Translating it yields CASSVGQNTGELFF.

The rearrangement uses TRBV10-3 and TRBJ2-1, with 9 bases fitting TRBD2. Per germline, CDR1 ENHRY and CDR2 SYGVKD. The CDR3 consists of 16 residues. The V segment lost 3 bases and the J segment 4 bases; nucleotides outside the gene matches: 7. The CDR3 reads CAISDGEAGGYNEQFF. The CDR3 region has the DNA TGTGCCATCAGTGATGGTGAAGCGGGAGGTTACAATGAGCAGTTCTTC.

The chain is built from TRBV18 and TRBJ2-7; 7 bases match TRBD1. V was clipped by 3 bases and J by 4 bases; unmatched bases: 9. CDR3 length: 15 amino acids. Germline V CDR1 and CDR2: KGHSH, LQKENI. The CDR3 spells CASSPYRAGGYEQYF. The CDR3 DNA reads TGTGCCAGCTCACCCTACCGGGCAGGGGGTTACGAGCAGTACTTC.

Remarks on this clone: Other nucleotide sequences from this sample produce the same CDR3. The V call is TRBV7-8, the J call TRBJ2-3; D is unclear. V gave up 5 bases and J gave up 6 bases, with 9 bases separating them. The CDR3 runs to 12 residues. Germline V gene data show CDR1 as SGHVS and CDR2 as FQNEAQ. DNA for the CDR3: TGTGCCAGCAGCCTAACTGGGGATACGCAGTATTTT. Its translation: CASSLTGDTQYF.

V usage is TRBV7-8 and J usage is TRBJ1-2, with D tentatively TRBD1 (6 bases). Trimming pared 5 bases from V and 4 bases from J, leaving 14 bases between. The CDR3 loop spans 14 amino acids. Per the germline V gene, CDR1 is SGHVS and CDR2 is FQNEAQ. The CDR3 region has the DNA TGTGCCAGCAGCCTTATAAGGGGGAGCTATGGCTACACCTTC. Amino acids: CASSLIRGSYGYTF.

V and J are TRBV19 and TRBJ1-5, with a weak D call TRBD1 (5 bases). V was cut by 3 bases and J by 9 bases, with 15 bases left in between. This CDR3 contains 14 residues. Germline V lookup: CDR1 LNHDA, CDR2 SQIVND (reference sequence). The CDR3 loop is CASSMGDGGSPQHF. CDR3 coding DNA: TGTGCCAGTAGTATGGGGGACGGGGGATCGCCCCAGCATTTT.